Following are 10 T cell receptor beta chains from one sample sequenced in a study of T-cell reconstitution after alpha-beta-depleted transplantation in children. Unique molecular identifiers were used to barcode this TCRbeta library. Each CDR3 protein is one row after TCRdb ran MiXCR on the PCR reads. The sample has around 600,000 distinct CDR3 sequences, roughly a tenth seen once. This specimen consisted of PBMCs from the stem cell graft donor, obtained from the stem cell graft. The receptors were sampled from a human donor who donated a stem cell graft to a child with acute myeloid leukemia.

This clonotype has a handful of counts. The chain combines TRBV7-3 with TRBJ1-6; D unclear. CDR1 is SGHTA and CDR2 is FQGTGA in the germline V gene. Trimming pared 1 base from V and 10 bases from J, leaving 11 bases between. The CDR3 runs 14 residues. The CDR3 region is CASSLMGEGSPLHF. CDR3 sequence (DNA): TGTGCCAGCAGCTTAATGGGAGAAGGGTCACCCCTCCACTTT.

In its sample, this clonotype was seen a few times. The chain is built from TRBV11-2 and TRBJ2-2; unclear D gene. Germline CDR1 reads SGHAT; CDR2 reads FQNNGV. V was cut by 7 bases and J by 3 bases, with 18 bases left in between. The CDR3 extends over 16 amino acids. This chain's CDR3 is CASTPLTRTYTGELFF. CDR3 in DNA: TGTGCCAGCACCCCGCTTACGAGGACCTACACCGGGGAGCTGTTTTTT.

This clonotype occurred many times. The chain has TRBV20-1 and TRBJ2-7, with 10 nucleotides matching TRBD2. The V and J ends lost 6 bases and 5 bases, in that order; junction bases with no gene match: 7. Germline lookup yields CDR1 DFQATT and CDR2 SNEGSKA (reference sequence). The length of the CDR3 is 13 residues. CDR3 coding DNA: TGCAGTGCCCCCTTAGCGGGAGGCAACGAGCAGTACTTC. This gives the protein CSAPLAGGNEQYF.

The chain employs TRBV5-5 and TRBJ2-7, with D perhaps assigned TRBD1 or TRBD2 (5 bases each). V was trimmed by 4 bases and J by 0 bases, leaving 14 bases between them. Germline CDR1 reads SGHKS; CDR2 reads YYEKEE (reference sequence). The CDR3 length is 15 residues. The CDR3 nucleotides read TGTGCCAGCAGCGGGGACGGGATCTACTCCTACGAGCAGTACTTC. Encoded protein: CASSGDGIYSYEQYF.

This sequence joins TRBV20-1 and TRBJ2-1, with 8 positions matching TRBD1. The junction had 6 bases not matched to a gene; V was cut back by 0 bases and J by 2 bases. CDR3 size: 16 residues. Germline CDR1 DFQATT, CDR2 SNEGSKA (reference sequence). CDR3 DNA: TGCAGTGCTAGAGAGGCGGACAGGGAAGCCTACAATGAGCAGTTCTTC. This sequence encodes CSAREADREAYNEQFF.

This chain uses TRBV7-3 with TRBJ2-1; possible D gene TRBD2, 5 bases. The CDR3 is 15 residues long. The germline CDR1 and CDR2 sequences are SGHTA and FQGTGA. V shed 5 bases and J shed 1 base, with 12 bases lying between them. CDR3 sequence reads: CASSTSGLSYNEQFF. As DNA, the CDR3 is TGTGCCAGCAGCACCAGCGGATTGTCCTACAATGAGCAGTTCTTC.

The sample holds a few counts of this clonotype. The chain is built from TRBV11-1 and TRBJ2-1; 9 bases are shared with TRBD1. The CDR3 consists of 18 residues. V shed 8 bases and J 6 bases; nucleotides not matched to a gene: 20. Germline CDR1 reads SGHAT; CDR2 reads FQDESV (reference sequence). The CDR3 DNA is TGTGCCAGCGGGGGGGCGGACAGGGGACTCCTTCTAGTCAATGAGCAGTTCTTC. Protein: CASGGADRGLLLVNEQFF.

This clonotype was seen ten or more times. This sequence joins TRBV20-1 and TRBJ2-1; D gene ambiguous. CDR3 length equals 13 residues. V was trimmed by 6 bases and J by 7 bases, leaving 16 bases between them. Germline-derived CDR1 and CDR2 are DFQATT and SNEGSKA (reference sequence). CDR3 region: CSAQNPSGNEQFF. The CDR3 DNA sequence: TGCAGTGCACAAAACCCTTCTGGGAATGAGCAGTTCTTC.

CDR3 bases: TGCAGTGCTCCAGGGAAGTCACAAGATACGCAGTATTTT. Its protein product is CSAPGKSQDTQYF. The chain employs TRBV20-1 and TRBJ2-3, with a weak D call TRBD1 (5 bases). Germline loops: CDR1 DFQATT, CDR2 SNEGSKA (reference sequence). V dropped 5 bases and J dropped 5 bases, with 14 bases sitting between them. This CDR3 has 13 amino acids.

A few counts support this clonotype. This sequence joins TRBV6-2 or TRBV6-3 and TRBJ1-5; 9 bases align to TRBD1. This CDR3 region has 13 residues. The junction had 2 bases not matched to a gene; V was cut back by 7 bases and J by 4 bases. Germline values: CDR1 MNHEY, CDR2 SVGEGT. As DNA, the CDR3 is TGTGCCAGCAACGGACAGGGGAATCAGCCCCAGCATTTT. Translating it yields CASNGQGNQPQHF.